Each of the 27 T cell receptor beta chains below was sequenced from the same sample in a study of neoadjuvant anti-PD-1 for oral cavity cancer. Profiling relied on immunoSEQ multiplex PCR, and the TCRdb table lists in-frame clones only, not all of them. Altogether nearly 15,000 clones are present, roughly 40% being singletons, with the ten largest covering around 40%. Time point reported: after neoadjuvant nivolumab, at surgical resection. This material consisted of tumor tissue, taken after nivolumab (anti-PD-1) treatment. Receptors originate from a person between 40 and 85 years old with oral cavity squamous cell carcinoma.

The J gene is TRBJ1-1, the V gene TRBV6-5, with D possibly being TRBD1 (6 bases). CDR1 is MNHEY and CDR2 is SVGAGI in the germline V gene. The CDR3 length is 13 residues. V gave up 6 bases and J gave up 2 bases, with 10 bases separating them. This CDR3 is CASSWDTNTEAFF. The CDR3 region has the DNA TGTGCCAGCAGCTGGGACACCAACACTGAAGCTTTCTTT.

The gene calls are TRBV6-1 and TRBJ2-7; no firm D call. V was trimmed by 5 bases and J by 11 bases, leaving 16 bases between them. From germline, CDR1 is MNHNS and CDR2 SASEGT. CDR3 size: 12 residues. CDR3 DNA: TGTGCCAGCAGTTATGCGACGTCCAGTGAGTACTTC. It yields the protein CASSYATSSEYF.

The J gene is TRBJ2-6, the V gene TRBV18; D unresolved. Germline CDR1 reads KGHSH; CDR2 reads LQKENI. Between the trimmed V and J ends, which lost 2 bases and 0 bases, there was a span of 14 bases. There are 18 residues in the CDR3. The DNA for the CDR3 is TGTGCCAGCTCACCATTGAGACCTACGAACTCTGGGGCCAACGTCCTGACTTTC. This codes for CASSPLRPTNSGANVLTF. Based on the CDR3 plus reference TRBV18 and TRBJ2-6, the full variable domain is NAGVMQNPRHLVRRRGQEARLRCSPMKGHSHVYWYRQLPEEGLKFMVYLQKENIIDESGMPKERFSAEFPKEGPSILRIQQVVRGDSAAYFCASSPLRPTNSGANVLTFGAGSRLTVL.

V and J are TRBV7-8 and TRBJ1-3, with TRBD1 matching 9 bases. From germline, CDR1 is SGHVS and CDR2 FQNEAQ. The junction had 4 bases not matched to a gene; V was cut back by 4 bases and J by 0 bases. This CDR3 comprises 16 residues. The CDR3 sequence: CASSWDRVISGNTIYF. CDR3 coding DNA: TGTGCCAGCAGCTGGGACAGGGTTATCTCTGGAAACACCATATATTTT.

As DNA, the CDR3 is TGTGCCACCAGCAGGGCAGGGGATCTGGCTGAGCAGTTCTTC. This encodes CATSRAGDLAEQFF. V and J are TRBV15 and TRBJ2-1, with a tentative D call TRBD1 (6 bases). Looked up from germline, CDR1 is LNHNV and CDR2 is YYDKDF (reference sequence). CDR3 length equals 14 residues. Trimming took off 3 bases at V and 9 bases at J, with 15 bases between the two ends.

The sample holds a few counts of this clone. The rearrangement links TRBV5-1 to TRBJ1-2, with D tentatively TRBD1 (6 bases). The length of the CDR3 is 16 residues. V lost 3 bases and J lost 3, with 18 bases in between. Per germline, CDR1 SGHRS and CDR2 YFSETQ. The DNA for the CDR3 is TGCGCCAGCAGCTGGGGAACAGGGTCCCAATACTATGGCTACACCTTC. It codes for CASSWGTGSQYYGYTF.

This clone is categorized as medium-sized (0.01 to 0.1%). The chain links TRBV6-6 to TRBJ1-5; D unresolved. The germline gives CDR1 MNHNY, CDR2 SVGAGI (reference sequence). V gave up 6 bases and J gave up 3 bases, with 15 bases separating them. This CDR3 contains 15 residues. The CDR3: CASSRYGRDNQPQHF. In nucleotides, the CDR3 is TGTGCCAGCAGCCGTTACGGACGGGACAATCAGCCCCAGCATTTT.

The chain links TRBV29-1 to TRBJ2-5; 16 positions agree with TRBD2. The V gene's germline CDR1 is SQVTM and CDR2 ANQGSEA. V lost 6 bases, J lost 9 bases, and 13 bases stayed unmatched. The CDR3 consists of 16 residues. CDR3 sequence reads: CSVQKGLAGGPGPQYF. The CDR3 DNA reads as TGCAGCGTCCAAAAGGGACTAGCGGGGGGGCCAGGTCCCCAGTACTTC.

In this sample, this clone turned up once. V gene TRBV7-9 combines with J gene TRBJ1-2; no reliable D call. CDR3 size: 14 residues. Germline V gene data show CDR1 as SEHNR and CDR2 as FQNEAQ (reference sequence). Deletions cut 1 base from V and 2 bases from J, with 8 bases between. Written as DNA, the CDR3 is TGTGCCAGCAGCTTAGTGGTAACAAACTATGGCTACACCTTC. Translated: CASSLVVTNYGYTF.

The V call is TRBV5-1, the J call TRBJ2-7; the D call may be TRBD1 or TRBD2 (5 bases each). The V gene's germline CDR1 is SGHRS and CDR2 YFSETQ. This CDR3 is built from 14 residues. With 4 bases removed from V and 6 bases from J, the gap between germline ends came to 17 bases. CDR3 bases: TGCGCCAGCAGCGGACCGGGGCCGAGGAGCGAGCAGTACTTC. This gives the protein CASSGPGPRSEQYF.

V usage is TRBV7-2 and J usage is TRBJ2-5, with 9 nucleotides matching TRBD2. The trim removed 4 bases at V and 2 bases at J, leaving 5 bases unmatched. This CDR3 spans 15 amino acids. CDR1 is SGHTA and CDR2 is FQGNSA in the germline V gene. The DNA for the CDR3 is TGTGCCAGCAGCTCAGGCGGGGGGGCTCAAGAGACCCAGTACTTC. It codes for CASSSGGGAQETQYF.

The genes are TRBV5-1 and TRBJ2-2; TRBD1 is a possible D gene (8 bases). Germline V gives CDR1 SGHRS, CDR2 YFSETQ. This CDR3 comprises 16 residues. The V end was cut by 3 bases, the J end by 3 bases, with 15 bases between. The CDR3 reads CASSSQGAGDTGELFF. CDR3 DNA sequence: TGCGCCAGCAGCTCCCAGGGGGCGGGGGACACCGGGGAGCTGTTTTTT.

The chain couples TRBV29-1 to TRBJ2-1; 7 nucleotides agree with TRBD2. Germline-derived CDR1 and CDR2 are SQVTM and ANQGSEA. The CDR3 is 15 residues long. Trimming cost V 7 bases and J 6 bases; bases outside gene matches: 15. CDR3 nucleotide sequence: TGCAGCGCAAGGGAGGGAATGTACGGTGGCAATGAGCAGTTCTTC. It yields the protein CSAREGMYGGNEQFF.

This clone was observed a few times. This chain uses TRBV5-3 with TRBJ2-1, with D unclear. TRBV5-3 carries the ORF label, with uncertain function. V lost 6 bases and J 0 bases, leaving 7 bases between the germline ends. This CDR3 comprises 13 residues. The CDR3 protein is CARTPTSYNEQFF. The CDR3 DNA sequence: TGTGCCAGAACCCCAACCTCCTACAATGAGCAGTTCTTC.

The count of this clone is one. The V call is TRBV19, the J call TRBJ1-4, with D unresolved. CDR1 and CDR2 (germline): LNHDA, SQIVND (reference sequence). The CDR3 extends over 15 amino acids. The V and J ends lost 5 bases and 0 bases respectively, with 10 bases between them. CDR3 DNA: TGTGCCAGTAGTTGGCACTTAGCAACTAATGAAAAACTGTTTTTT. Its translation: CASSWHLATNEKLFF.

This clone showed up just a few times. This chain uses TRBV29-1 with TRBJ2-7; TRBD2 is a possible D gene (6 bases). The CDR3 loop spans 12 amino acids. V was pared by 4 bases and J by 2 bases, with 9 bases between. Per germline, CDR1 SQVTM and CDR2 ANQGSEA. In DNA, the CDR3 is TGCAGCGTTGCGGGGGAAGCCTACGAGCAGTACTTC. Encoded protein: CSVAGEAYEQYF.

This chain connects TRBV7-2 to TRBJ1-6; no definite D call. Germline loops: CDR1 SGHTA, CDR2 FQGNSA. Trimming took off 5 bases at V and 0 bases at J, with 5 bases between the two ends. There are 14 residues in the CDR3. CDR3 in DNA: TGTGCCAGCAGCCTAGACTCCTATAATTCACCCCTCCACTTT. This sequence encodes CASSLDSYNSPLHF. Full variable domain (remainder filled in from reference TRBV7-2 and TRBJ1-6): GAGVSQSPSNKVTEKGKDVELRCDPISGHTALYWYRQSLGQGLEFLIYFQGNSAPDKSGLPSDRFSAERTGGSVSTLTIQRTQQEDSAVYLCASSLDSYNSPLHFGNGTRLTVT.

The rearrangement joins TRBV6-5 to TRBJ1-1; TRBD1 might be the D (5 bases). Germline CDR1 reads MNHEY; CDR2 reads SVGAGI. Trimming removed 0 bases from V and 1 base from J, with 9 bases in between. The CDR3 has 15 amino acids. CDR3 DNA sequence: TGTGCCAGCAGTTACTCCACGACAGCGAACACTGAAGCTTTCTTT. It is translated as CASSYSTTANTEAFF.

The chain is built from TRBV5-1 and TRBJ2-2; unclear D gene. The CDR3 is 13 residues long. Germline V gene sequence: CDR1 SGHRS, CDR2 YFSETQ. The V gene lost 4 bases and the J gene lost 5 bases, with 9 bases spanning the gap. CDR3 sequence: CASSIRWTGELFF. CDR3 sequence (DNA): TGCGCCAGCAGCATTCGTTGGACCGGGGAGCTGTTTTTT.

This clone has a handful of counts. Written as DNA, the CDR3 is TGTGCCACCCAATTCGGAGGGAATCAGCCCCAGCATTTT. This codes for CATQFGGNQPQHF. The rearrangement joins TRBV19 to TRBJ1-5; D is undetermined. CDR1 and CDR2 from the germline V gene are LNHDA and SQIVND (reference sequence). V gave up 10 bases and J gave up 4 bases, with 14 bases separating them. The CDR3 has 13 residues.

The chain combines TRBV5-1 with TRBJ2-2, with 8 bases fitting TRBD1. The length of the CDR3 is 14 residues. After removal of 9 bases from V and 2 bases from J, the junction contained 6 bases not matched to a gene. Germline V gives CDR1 SGHRS, CDR2 YFSETQ. This chain's CDR3 is CATQTGDNTGELFF. The CDR3, as DNA: TGCGCCACCCAGACAGGGGATAACACCGGGGAGCTGTTTTTT.

The chain joins TRBV2 to TRBJ2-7, with D hard to call. This CDR3 region has 14 residues. Germline V lookup: CDR1 SNHLY, CDR2 FYNNEI. Trimming left V 2 bases short and J 2 bases short, with 10 bases between. CDR3 DNA: TGTGCCAGCAGTGAACAGGTTACTCCCTACGAGCAGTACTTC. It yields the protein CASSEQVTPYEQYF.

There are a few counts of this clone. The chain joins TRBV18 to TRBJ2-7, with 10 nucleotides matching TRBD2. The ends lost 1 base at V and 4 bases at J; junction bases unmatched: 1. CDR3 length: 14 amino acids. Per germline, CDR1 KGHSH and CDR2 LQKENI. The CDR3 nucleotides are TGTGCCAGCTCACCACGGACTAGCGGTTACGAGCAGTACTTC. It encodes CASSPRTSGYEQYF.

The chain uses TRBV5-8 and TRBJ1-5, with a tentative D call TRBD1 (5 bases). The CDR3 is made up of 17 amino acids. Germline V gene lookup returns CDR1 SGHTS and CDR2 YDEGEE. Trimming removed 2 bases from V and 0 bases from J, with 15 bases in between. DNA of the CDR3: TGTGCCAGCAGCTTCTACGGGGGAGGGAATAGCAATCAGCCCCAGCATTTT. Translated: CASSFYGGGNSNQPQHF.

The chain joins TRBV4-3 to TRBJ1-4; a possible D gene is TRBD1 (5 bases). V gave up 0 bases and J gave up 7 bases, with 12 bases separating them. This CDR3 spans 15 amino acids. Germline CDR1 reads LGHNA; CDR2 reads YSLEER. CDR3 sequence reads: CASSQDWDQGEKLFF. CDR3 nucleotides: TGCGCCAGCAGCCAAGATTGGGACCAAGGTGAAAAACTGTTTTTT.

This chain connects TRBV11-3 to TRBJ2-2; D unresolved. The CDR3 runs 14 residues. Germline CDR1 and CDR2: SGHNT and YENEEA. V was cut by 5 bases and J by 1 base, with 8 bases left in between. CDR3 in DNA: TGTGCCAGCAGCCCCTACAGGAACACCGGGGAGCTGTTTTTT. Protein sequence: CASSPYRNTGELFF.

DNA of the CDR3: TGCGCCAGCAGCCCAGACAACCGTGGGGCCAACGTCCTGACTTTC. Protein: CASSPDNRGANVLTF. The gene calls are TRBV5-1 and TRBJ2-6; D call uncertain. The CDR3 is 15 amino acids. Trimming took 4 bases from V and 3 from J, leaving 11 bases between them. Looked up from germline, CDR1 is SGHRS and CDR2 is YFSETQ.